The clone carrying this TCR beta chain was seen repeatedly, ten times or more. Its antigen is not identified. This sample was taken from a study of T cells in Graves' hyperthyroidism and ophthalmopathy. Study at large: Peripheral blood draws took place at initial diagnosis, ahead of any treatment.

CDR3 length equals 15 residues. V lost 4 bases and J 1 base, leaving 14 bases between the germline ends. CDR1 is SGHDT, CDR2 YYEEEE, per germline. The PBMCs studied were ones that came from roughly 9.1 ml fresh peripheral blood. RNA transcripts provided the source from which TCR beta CDR3 regions were amplified. A set of HTBI primers served as the primers for a first-round RT-PCR of the TCR CDR3. TCRdb reanalysed the multiplex PCR reads using MiXCR and keeps one entry per CDR3 protein. The sample yields around 720,000 distinct CDR3 sequences, roughly a third seen once. Points from the study as a whole: The blood repertoire included most of the expanded thyroid clonotypes above 0.001.

Sequencing used blood. The chain links TRBV5-6 to TRBJ1-1; D unclear. The receptor's source is a woman aged 40 to 55 with Graves' hyperthyroidism. The CDR3 DNA is TGTGCCAGCAGCCTCGTGGCAGCTCCGAACACTGAAGCTTTCTTT. This encodes CASSLVAAPNTEAFF.